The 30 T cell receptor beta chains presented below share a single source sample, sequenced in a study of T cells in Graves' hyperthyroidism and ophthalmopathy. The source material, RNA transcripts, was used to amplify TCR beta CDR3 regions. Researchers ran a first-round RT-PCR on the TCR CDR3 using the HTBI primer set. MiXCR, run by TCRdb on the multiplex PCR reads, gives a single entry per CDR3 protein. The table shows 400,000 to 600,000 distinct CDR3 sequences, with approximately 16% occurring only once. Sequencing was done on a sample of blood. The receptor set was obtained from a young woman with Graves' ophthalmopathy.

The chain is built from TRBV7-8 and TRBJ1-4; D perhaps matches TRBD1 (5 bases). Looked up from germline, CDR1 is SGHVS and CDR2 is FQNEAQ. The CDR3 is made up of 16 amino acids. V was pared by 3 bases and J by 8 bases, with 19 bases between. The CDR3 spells CASSLVRAVPREKLFF. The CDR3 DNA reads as TGTGCCAGCAGCTTGGTCAGGGCGGTTCCTAGAGAAAAACTGTTTTTT.

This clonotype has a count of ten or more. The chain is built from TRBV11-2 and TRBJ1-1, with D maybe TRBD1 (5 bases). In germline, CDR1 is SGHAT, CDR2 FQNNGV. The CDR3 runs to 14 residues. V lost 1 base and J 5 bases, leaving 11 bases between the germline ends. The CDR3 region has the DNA TGTGCCAGCAGCTTAGCGGGGGTGGAAACTGAAGCTTTCTTT. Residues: CASSLAGVETEAFF.

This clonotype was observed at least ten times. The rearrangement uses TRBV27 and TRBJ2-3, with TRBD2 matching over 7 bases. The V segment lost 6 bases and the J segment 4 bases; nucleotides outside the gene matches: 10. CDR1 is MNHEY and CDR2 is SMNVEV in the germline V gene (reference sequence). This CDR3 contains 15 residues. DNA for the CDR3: TGTGCCAGCAGACGTCGCGGGAGCGGAGCAGATACGCAGTATTTT. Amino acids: CASRRRGSGADTQYF.

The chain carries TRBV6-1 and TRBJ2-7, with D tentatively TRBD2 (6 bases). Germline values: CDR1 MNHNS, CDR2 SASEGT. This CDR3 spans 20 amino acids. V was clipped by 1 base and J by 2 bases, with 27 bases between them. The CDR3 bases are TGTGCCAGCAGTGAAGTCCTTGGAGGGGCGAACCTAGCGTACACCTACGAGCAGTACTTC. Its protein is CASSEVLGGANLAYTYEQYF.

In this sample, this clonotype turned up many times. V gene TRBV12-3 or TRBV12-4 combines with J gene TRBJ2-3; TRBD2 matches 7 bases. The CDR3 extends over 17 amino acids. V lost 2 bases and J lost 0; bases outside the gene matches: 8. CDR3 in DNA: TGTGCCAGCAGTTTATACCTAGCGGCTATCAGCACAGATACGCAGTATTTT. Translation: CASSLYLAAISTDTQYF.

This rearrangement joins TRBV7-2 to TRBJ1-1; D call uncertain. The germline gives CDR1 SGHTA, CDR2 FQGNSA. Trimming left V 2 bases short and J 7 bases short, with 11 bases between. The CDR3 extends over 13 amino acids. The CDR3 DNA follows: TGTGCCAGCAGCTTACCCCCCATGCTTGAAGCTTTCTTT. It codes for CASSLPPMLEAFF.

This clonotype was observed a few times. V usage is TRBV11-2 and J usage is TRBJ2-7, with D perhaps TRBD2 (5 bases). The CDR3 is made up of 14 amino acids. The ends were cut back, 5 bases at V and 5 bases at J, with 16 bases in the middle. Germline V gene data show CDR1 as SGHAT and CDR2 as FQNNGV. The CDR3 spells CASSRSGEFDEQYF. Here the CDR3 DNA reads TGTGCCAGCAGCCGATCTGGGGAGTTTGACGAGCAGTACTTC.

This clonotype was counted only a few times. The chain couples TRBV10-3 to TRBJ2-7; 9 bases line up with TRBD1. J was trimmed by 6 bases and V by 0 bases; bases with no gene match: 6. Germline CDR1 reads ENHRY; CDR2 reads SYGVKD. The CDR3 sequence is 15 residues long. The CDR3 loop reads CAISESGTGSSEQYF. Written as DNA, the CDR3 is TGTGCCATCAGTGAGTCCGGGACAGGGTCGAGCGAGCAGTACTTC.

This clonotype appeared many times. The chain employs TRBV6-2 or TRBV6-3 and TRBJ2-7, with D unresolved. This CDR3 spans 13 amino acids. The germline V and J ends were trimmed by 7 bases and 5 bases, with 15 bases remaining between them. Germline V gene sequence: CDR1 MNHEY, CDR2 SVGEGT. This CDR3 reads CASTWARKDEQYF. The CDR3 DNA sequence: TGTGCCAGCACTTGGGCCAGGAAGGACGAGCAGTACTTC.

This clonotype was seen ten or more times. The CDR3, as DNA: TGTGCCAGTAACACGCGGAGAGAATACAATGAGCAGTTCTTC. Translating it yields CASNTRREYNEQFF. The rearrangement links TRBV27 to TRBJ2-1, with D unresolved. The CDR3 spans 14 residues. The V and J ends lost 9 bases and 4 bases respectively, with 16 bases between them. The germline V gene has CDR1 MNHEY and CDR2 SMNVEV (reference sequence).

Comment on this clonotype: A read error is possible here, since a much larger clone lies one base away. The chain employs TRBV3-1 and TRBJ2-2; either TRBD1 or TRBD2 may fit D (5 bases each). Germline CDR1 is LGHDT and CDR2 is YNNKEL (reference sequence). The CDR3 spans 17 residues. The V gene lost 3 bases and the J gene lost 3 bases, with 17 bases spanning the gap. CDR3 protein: CASSQGPGRPYTGELFF. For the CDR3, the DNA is TGTGCCAGCAGCCAGGGCCCGGGACGGCCATACACCGGGGAGCTGTTTTTT.

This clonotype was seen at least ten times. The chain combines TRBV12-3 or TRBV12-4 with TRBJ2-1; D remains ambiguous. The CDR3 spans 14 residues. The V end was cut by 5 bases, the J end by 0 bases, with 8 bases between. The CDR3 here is CASSPQSSYNEQFF. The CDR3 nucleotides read TGTGCCAGCAGTCCTCAGAGCTCCTACAATGAGCAGTTCTTC.

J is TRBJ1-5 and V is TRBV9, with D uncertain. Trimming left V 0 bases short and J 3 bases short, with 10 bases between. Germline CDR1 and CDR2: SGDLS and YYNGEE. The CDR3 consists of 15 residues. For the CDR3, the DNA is TGTGCCAGCAGCGTAGGTCCCGGAGCCAATCAGCCCCAGCATTTT. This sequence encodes CASSVGPGANQPQHF.

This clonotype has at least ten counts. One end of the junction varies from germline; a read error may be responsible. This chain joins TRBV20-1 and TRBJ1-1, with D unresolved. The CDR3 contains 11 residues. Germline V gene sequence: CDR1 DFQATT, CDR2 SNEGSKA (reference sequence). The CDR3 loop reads CRANLNTEAFF. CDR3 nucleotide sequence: TGCAGAGCTAATCTGAACACTGAAGCTTTCTTT.

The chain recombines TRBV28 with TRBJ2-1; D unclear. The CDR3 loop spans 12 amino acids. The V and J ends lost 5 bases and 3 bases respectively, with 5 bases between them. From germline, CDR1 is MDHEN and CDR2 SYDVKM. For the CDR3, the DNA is TGTGCCAGCAGTATCGTCTACAATGAGCAGTTCTTC. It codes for CASSIVYNEQFF.

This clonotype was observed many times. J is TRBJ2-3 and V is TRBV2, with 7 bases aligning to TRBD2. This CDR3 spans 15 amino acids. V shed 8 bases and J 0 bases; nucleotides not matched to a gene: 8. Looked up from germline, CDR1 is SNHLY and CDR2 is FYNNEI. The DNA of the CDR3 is TGTGCCAGCGAGAGAGCGGGATCTAGCACAGATACGCAGTATTTT. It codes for CASERAGSSTDTQYF.

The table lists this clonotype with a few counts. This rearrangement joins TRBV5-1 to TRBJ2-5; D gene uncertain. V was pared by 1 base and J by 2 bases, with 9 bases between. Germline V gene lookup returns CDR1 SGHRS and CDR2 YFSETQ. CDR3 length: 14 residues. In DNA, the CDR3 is TGCGCCAGCAGCTTGCGACCAGATCAAGAGACCCAGTACTTC. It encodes CASSLRPDQETQYF.

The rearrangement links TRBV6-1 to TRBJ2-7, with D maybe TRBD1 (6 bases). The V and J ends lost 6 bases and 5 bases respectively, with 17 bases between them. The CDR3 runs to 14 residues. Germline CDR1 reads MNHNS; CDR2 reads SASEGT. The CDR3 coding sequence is TGTGCCAGCAGGCCAACCGGGACACCCCACGAGCAGTACTTC. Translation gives CASRPTGTPHEQYF.

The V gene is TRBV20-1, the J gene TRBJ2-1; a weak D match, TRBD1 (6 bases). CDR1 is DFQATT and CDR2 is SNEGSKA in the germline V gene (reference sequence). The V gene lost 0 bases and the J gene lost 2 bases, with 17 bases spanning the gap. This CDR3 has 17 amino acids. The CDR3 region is CSARDKRGTLTYNEQFF. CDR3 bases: TGCAGTGCTAGAGATAAAAGGGGGACCCTAACCTACAATGAGCAGTTCTTC.

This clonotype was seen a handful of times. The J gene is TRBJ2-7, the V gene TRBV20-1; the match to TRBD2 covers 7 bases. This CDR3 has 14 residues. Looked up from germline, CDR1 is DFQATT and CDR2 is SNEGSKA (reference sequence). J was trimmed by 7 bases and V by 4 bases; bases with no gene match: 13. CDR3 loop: CSATRPGLAAEQYF. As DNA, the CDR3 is TGCAGTGCTACCCGGCCCGGGCTAGCGGCTGAGCAGTACTTC.

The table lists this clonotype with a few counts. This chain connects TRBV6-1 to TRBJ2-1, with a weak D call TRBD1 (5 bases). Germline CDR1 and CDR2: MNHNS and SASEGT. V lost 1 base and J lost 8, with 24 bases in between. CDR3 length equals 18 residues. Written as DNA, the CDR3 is TGTGCCAGCAGTGAAGGTGGTGGGGCCCCCAGCTCCGATGATGAGCAGTTCTTC. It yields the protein CASSEGGGAPSSDDEQFF.

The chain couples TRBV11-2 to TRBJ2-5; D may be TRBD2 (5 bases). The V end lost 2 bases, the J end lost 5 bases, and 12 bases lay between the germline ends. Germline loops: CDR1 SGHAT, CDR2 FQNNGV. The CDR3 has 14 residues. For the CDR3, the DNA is TGTGCCAGCAGCTTAAGAGGGCTTCCGGAGACCCAGTACTTC. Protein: CASSLRGLPETQYF.

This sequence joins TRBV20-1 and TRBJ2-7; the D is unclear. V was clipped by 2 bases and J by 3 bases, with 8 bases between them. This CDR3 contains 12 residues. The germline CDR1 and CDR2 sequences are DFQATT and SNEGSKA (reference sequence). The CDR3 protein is CSARRDYYEQYF. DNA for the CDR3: TGCAGTGCTAGAAGGGATTACTACGAGCAGTACTTC.

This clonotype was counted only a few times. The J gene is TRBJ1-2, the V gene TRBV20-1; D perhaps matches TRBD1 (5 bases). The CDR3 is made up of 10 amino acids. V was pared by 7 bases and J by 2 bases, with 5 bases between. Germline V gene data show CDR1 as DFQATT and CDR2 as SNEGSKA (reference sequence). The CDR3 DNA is TGCAGTGGGGGGAACTATGGCTACACCTTC. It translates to CSGGNYGYTF.

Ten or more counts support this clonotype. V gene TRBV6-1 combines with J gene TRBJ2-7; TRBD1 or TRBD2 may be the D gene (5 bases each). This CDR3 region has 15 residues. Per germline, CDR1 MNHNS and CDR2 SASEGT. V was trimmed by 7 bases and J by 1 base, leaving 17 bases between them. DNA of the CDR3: TGTGCCAGCACCTGGGACCCTGCTCCTTCCTACGAGCAGTACTTC. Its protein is CASTWDPAPSYEQYF.

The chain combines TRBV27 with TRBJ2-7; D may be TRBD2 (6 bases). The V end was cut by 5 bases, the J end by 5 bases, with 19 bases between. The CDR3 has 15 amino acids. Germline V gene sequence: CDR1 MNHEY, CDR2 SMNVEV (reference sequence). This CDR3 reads CASSGGRGSSHEQYF. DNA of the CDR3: TGTGCCAGCAGTGGCGGGCGGGGTAGTTCGCACGAGCAGTACTTC.

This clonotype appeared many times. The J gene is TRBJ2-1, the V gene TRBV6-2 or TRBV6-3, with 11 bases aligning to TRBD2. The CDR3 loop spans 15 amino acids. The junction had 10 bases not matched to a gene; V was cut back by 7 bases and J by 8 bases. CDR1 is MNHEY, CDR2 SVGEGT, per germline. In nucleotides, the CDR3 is TGTGCCAGCAACCTAGCGGGAGGAAATGTCGATGAGCAGTTCTTC. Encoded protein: CASNLAGGNVDEQFF.

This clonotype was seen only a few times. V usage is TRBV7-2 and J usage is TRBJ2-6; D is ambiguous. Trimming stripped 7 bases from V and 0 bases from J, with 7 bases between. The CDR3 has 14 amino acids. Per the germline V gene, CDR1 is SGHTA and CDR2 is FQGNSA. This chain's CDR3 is CASTQGSGANVLTF. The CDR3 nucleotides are TGTGCCAGCACACAAGGCTCTGGGGCCAACGTCCTGACTTTC.

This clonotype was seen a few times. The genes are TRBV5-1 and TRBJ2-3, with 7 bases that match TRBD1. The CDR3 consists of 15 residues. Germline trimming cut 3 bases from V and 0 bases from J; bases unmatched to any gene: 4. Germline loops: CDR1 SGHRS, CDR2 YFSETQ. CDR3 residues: CASSWGQSSTDTQYF. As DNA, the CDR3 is TGCGCCAGCAGCTGGGGACAGTCTAGCACAGATACGCAGTATTTT.

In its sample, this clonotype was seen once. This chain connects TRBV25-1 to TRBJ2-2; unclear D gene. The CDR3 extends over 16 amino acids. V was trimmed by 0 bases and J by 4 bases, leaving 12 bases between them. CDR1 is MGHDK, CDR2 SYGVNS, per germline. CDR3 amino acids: CASSEYGPGRTGELFF. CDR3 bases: TGTGCCAGCAGTGAATATGGCCCAGGCCGCACCGGGGAGCTGTTTTTT.